Given below is one TCR beta chain in context. Its antigen remains unknown. Different DNA sequences within this sample yield the same CDR3. Method: immunoSEQ multiplex PCR; TCRdb's copy keeps in-frame clones and lacks some. The table records under 50,000 clones, roughly four fifths of them present only once. Germline V gene lookup returns CDR1 SGDLS and CDR2 YYNGEE. CDR3 size: 13 residues. V was clipped by 4 bases and J by 11 bases, with 18 bases between them. These data come from a study of memory B cells and T cells in multiple sclerosis. Notes on the study in general: Clone-set sizes differed between compartments, so shared clonotype counts needed normalization.

CFSE-dim autoproliferating and CFSE-high non-proliferating T cells from unstimulated culture were sequenced separately. Replicate wells were pooled after more than six days of stimulus-free culture of approximately 5x10^7 CFSE-labeled PBMCs. Without exogenous stimuli, approximately 0.5 uM CFSE-labeled PBMCs were cultured serum-free. The receptor comes from a human donor with multiple sclerosis. V gene TRBV9 combines with J gene TRBJ1-1; TRBD1 might be the D (5 bases). The sequenced sample was PBMCs from blood kept in culture. The CDR3 is CASSPHLGGMAFF. The CDR3 DNA follows: TGTGCCAGCAGCCCCCACCTTGGGGGGATGGCTTTCTTT.